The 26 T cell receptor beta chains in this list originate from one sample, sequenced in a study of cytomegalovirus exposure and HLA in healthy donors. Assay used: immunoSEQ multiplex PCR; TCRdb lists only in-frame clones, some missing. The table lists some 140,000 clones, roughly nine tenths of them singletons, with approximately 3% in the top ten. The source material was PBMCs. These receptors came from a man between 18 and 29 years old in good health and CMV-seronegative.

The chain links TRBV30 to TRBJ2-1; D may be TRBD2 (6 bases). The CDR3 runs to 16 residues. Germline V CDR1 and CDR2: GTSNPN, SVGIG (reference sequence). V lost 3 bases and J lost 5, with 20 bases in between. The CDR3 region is CAWRSHRDRGNNEQFF. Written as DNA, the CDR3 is TGTGCCTGGAGATCTCACCGGGACCGGGGGAACAATGAGCAGTTCTTC.

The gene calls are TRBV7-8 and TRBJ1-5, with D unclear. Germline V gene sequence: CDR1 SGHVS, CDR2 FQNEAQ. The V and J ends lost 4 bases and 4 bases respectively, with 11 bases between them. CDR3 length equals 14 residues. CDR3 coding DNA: TGTGCCAGCAGCTATGGACGGGGAAATCAGCCCCAGCATTTT. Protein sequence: CASSYGRGNQPQHF. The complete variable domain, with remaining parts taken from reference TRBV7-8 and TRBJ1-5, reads GAGVSQSPRYKVAKRGQDVALRCDPISGHVSLFWYQQALGQGPEFLTYFQNEAQLDKSGLPSDRFFAERPEGSVSTLKIQRTQQEDSAVYLCASSYGRGNQPQHFGDGTRLSIL.

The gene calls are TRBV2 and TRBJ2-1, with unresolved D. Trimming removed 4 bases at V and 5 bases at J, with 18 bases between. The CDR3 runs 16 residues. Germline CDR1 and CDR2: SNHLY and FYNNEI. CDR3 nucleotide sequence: TGTGCCAGCAGTGTAGAAAGGAGAGGAAAGAACAATGAGCAGTTCTTC. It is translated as CASSVERRGKNNEQFF.

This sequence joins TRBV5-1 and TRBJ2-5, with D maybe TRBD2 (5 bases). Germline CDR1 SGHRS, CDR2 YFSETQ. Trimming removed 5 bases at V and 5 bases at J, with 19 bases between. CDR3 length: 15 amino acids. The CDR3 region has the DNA TGCGCCAGCAGATCACCGGGCACGGGATGGGAGACCCAGTACTTC. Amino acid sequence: CASRSPGTGWETQYF.

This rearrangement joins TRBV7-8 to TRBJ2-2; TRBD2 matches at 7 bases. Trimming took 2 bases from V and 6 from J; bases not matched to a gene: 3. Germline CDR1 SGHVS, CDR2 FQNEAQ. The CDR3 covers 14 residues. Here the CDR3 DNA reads TGTGCCAGCAGCTTAAAGCGGGGCCCCGGGGAGCTGTTTTTT. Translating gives CASSLKRGPGELFF.

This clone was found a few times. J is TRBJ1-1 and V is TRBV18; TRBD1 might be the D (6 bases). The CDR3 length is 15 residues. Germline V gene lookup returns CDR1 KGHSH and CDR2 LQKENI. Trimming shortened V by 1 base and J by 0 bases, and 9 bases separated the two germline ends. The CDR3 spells CASSPRTAVNTEAFF. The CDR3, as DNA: TGTGCCAGCTCACCACGGACAGCTGTGAACACTGAAGCTTTCTTT. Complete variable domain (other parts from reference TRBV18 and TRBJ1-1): NAGVMQNPRHLVRRRGQEARLRCSPMKGHSHVYWYRQLPEEGLKFMVYLQKENIIDESGMPKERFSAEFPKEGPSILRIQQVVRGDSAAYFCASSPRTAVNTEAFFGQGTRLTVV.

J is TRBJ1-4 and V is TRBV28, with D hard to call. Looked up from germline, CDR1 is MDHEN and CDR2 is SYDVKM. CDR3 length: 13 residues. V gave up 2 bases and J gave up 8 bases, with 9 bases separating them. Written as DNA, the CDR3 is TGTGCCAGCAGTTTAAGGTTGAGGGAAAAACTGTTTTTT. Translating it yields CASSLRLREKLFF.

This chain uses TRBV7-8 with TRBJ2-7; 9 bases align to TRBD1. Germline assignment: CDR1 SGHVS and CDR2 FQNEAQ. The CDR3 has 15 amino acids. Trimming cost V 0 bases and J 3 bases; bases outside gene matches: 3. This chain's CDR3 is CASSLAQGAVYEQYF. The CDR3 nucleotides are TGTGCCAGCAGCTTAGCACAGGGGGCGGTCTACGAGCAGTACTTC.

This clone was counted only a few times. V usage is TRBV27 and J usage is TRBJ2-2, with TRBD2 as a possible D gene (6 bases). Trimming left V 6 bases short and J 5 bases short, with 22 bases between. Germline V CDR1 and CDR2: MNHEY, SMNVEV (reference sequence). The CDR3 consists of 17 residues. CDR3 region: CASSRGRLKGRTGELFF. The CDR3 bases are TGTGCCAGCAGCCGGGGACGGTTGAAGGGGAGGACCGGGGAGCTGTTTTTT.

CDR3 amino acids: CASSPFGGDGTDTQYF. CDR3 DNA: TGTGCCAGCAGCCCCTTCGGCGGGGACGGCACAGATACGCAGTATTTT. V usage is TRBV11-2 and J usage is TRBJ2-3; D possibly corresponds to TRBD2 (6 bases). Germline V CDR1 and CDR2: SGHAT, FQNNGV. This CDR3 is built from 16 residues. The V and J ends lost 5 bases and 1 base respectively, with 16 bases between them.

CDR3 residues: CASSLGASGGPQETQYF. The CDR3 nucleotides are TGTGCCAGCAGCTTAGGTGCTAGCGGGGGTCCTCAAGAGACCCAGTACTTC. This rearrangement joins TRBV11-2 to TRBJ2-5; 10 positions match TRBD2. The CDR3 runs 17 residues. The V segment lost 1 base and the J segment 2 bases; nucleotides outside the gene matches: 7. The V gene's germline CDR1 is SGHAT and CDR2 FQNNGV.

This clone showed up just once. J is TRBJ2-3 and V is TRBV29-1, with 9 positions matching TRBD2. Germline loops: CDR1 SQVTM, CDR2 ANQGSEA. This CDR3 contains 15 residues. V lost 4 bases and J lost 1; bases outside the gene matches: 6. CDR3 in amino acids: CSVGLAGARTDTQYF. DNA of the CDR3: TGCAGCGTTGGTTTAGCGGGGGCCCGCACAGATACGCAGTATTTT.

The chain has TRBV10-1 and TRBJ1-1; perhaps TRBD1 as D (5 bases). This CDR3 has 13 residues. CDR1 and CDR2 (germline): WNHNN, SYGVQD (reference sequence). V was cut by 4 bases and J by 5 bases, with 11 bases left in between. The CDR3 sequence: CASSGSGRTEAFF. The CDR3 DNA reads TGCGCCAGCAGTGGATCAGGGCGGACTGAAGCTTTCTTT.

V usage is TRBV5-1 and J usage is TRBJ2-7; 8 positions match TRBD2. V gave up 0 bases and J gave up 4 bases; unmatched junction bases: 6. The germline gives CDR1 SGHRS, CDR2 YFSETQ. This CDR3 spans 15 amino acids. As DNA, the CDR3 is TGCGCCAGCAGCTTGGGGATGCTAGCGGGTTACGAGCAGTACTTC. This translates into CASSLGMLAGYEQYF.

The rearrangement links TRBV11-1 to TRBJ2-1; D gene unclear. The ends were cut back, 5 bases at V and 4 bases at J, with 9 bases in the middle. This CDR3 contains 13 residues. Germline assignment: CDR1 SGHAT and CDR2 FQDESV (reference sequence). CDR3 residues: CASSPSPYNEQFF. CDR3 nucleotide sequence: TGTGCCAGCAGCCCCTCCCCGTACAATGAGCAGTTCTTC.

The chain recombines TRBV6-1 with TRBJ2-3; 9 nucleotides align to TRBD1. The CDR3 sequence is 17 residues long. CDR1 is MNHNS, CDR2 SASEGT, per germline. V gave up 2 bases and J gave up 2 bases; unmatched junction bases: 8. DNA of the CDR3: TGTGCCAGCAGTGAACTGACCGGGACAGGGTCCACAGATACGCAGTATTTT. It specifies CASSELTGTGSTDTQYF.

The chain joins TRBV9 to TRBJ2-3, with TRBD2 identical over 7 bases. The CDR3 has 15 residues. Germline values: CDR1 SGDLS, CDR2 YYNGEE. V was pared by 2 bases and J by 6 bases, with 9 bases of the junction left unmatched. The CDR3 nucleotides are TGTGCCAGCAGCGTGCCCCTGAGCGGGACCGATACGCAGTATTTT. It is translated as CASSVPLSGTDTQYF. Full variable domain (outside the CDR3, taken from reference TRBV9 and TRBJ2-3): DSGVTQTPKHLITATGQRVTLRCSPRSGDLSVYWYQQSLDQGLQFLIQYYNGEERAKGNILERFSAQQFPDLHSELNLSSLELGDSALYFCASSVPLSGTDTQYFGPGTRLTVL.

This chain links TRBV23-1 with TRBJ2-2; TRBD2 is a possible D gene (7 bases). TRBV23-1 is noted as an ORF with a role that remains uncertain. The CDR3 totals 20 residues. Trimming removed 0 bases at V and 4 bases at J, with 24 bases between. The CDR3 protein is CASSQSGRAKGGGLTGELFF. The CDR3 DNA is TGCGCCAGCAGTCAATCGGGACGGGCAAAAGGGGGGGGACTCACCGGGGAGCTGTTTTTT.

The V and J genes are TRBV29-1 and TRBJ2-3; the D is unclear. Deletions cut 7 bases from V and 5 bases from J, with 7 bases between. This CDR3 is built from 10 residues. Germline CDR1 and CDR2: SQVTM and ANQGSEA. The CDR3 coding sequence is TGCAGCGGGGCGAGAGATACGCAGTATTTT. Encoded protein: CSGARDTQYF.

CDR3: CASSYGTGAHYGYTF. In DNA, the CDR3 is TGTGCCAGCAGTTACGGGACAGGGGCCCACTATGGCTACACCTTC. The J gene is TRBJ1-2, the V gene TRBV6-5; 10 positions match TRBD1. This CDR3 contains 15 residues. The germline gives CDR1 MNHEY, CDR2 SVGAGI. Unmatched junction bases numbered 3, after V lost 2 bases and J lost 3 bases.

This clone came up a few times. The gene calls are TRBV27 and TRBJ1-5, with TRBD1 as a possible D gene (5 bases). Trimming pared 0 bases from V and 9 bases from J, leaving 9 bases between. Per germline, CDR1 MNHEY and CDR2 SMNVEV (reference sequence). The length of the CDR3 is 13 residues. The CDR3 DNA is TGTGCCAGCAGTTTATCGGGGGGAGGGCCCCAGCATTTT. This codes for CASSLSGGGPQHF.

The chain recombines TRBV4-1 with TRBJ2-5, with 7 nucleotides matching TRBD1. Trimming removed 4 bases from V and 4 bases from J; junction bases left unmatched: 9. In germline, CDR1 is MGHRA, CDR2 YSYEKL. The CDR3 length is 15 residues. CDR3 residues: CASSPDRDRGETQYF. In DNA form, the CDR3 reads TGCGCCAGCAGCCCAGACCGGGACAGAGGAGAGACCCAGTACTTC.

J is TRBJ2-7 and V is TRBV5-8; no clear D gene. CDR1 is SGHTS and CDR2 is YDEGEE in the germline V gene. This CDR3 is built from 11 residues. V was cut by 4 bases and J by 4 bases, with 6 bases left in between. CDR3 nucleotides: TGTGCCAGCAGCGTCGCGTACGAGCAGTACTTC. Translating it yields CASSVAYEQYF.

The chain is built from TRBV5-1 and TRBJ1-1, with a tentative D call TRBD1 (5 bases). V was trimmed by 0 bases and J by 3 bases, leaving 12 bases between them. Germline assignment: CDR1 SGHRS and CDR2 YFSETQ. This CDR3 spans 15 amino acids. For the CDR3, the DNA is TGCGCCAGCAGCTTGGATGGCAGGGCTGACACTGAAGCTTTCTTT. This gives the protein CASSLDGRADTEAFF.

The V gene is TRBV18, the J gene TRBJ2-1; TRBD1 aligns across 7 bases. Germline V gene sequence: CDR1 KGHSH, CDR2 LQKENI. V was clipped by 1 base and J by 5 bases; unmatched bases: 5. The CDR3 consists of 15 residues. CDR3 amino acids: CASSPRQGADNEQFF. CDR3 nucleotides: TGTGCCAGCTCACCACGACAGGGAGCCGACAATGAGCAGTTCTTC.

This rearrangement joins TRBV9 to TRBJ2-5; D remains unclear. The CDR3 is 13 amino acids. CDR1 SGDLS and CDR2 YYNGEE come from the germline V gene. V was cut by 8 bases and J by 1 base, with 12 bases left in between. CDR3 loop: CASGPRTQETQYF. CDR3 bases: TGTGCCAGTGGGCCCCGCACCCAAGAGACCCAGTACTTC.